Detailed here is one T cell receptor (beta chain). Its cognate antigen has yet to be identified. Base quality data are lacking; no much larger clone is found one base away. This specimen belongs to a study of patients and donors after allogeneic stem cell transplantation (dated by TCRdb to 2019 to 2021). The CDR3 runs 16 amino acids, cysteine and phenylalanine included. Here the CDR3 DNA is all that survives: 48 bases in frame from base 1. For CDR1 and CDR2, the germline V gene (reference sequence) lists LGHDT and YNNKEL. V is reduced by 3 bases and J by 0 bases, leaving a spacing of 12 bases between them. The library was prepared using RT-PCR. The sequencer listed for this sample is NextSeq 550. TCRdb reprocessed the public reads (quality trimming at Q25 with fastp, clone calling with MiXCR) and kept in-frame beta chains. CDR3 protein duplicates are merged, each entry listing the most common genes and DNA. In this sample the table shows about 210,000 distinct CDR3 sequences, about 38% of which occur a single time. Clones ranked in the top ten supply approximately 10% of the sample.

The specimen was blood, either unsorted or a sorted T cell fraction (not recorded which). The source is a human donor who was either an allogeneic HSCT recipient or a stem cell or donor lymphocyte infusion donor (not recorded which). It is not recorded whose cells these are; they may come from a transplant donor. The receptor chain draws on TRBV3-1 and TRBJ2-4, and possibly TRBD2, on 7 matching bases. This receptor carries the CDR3 CASSHRGGLAKNIQYF. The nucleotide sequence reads TGTGCCAGCAGCCATAGGGGGGGGCTAGCCAAAAACATTCAGTACTTC.